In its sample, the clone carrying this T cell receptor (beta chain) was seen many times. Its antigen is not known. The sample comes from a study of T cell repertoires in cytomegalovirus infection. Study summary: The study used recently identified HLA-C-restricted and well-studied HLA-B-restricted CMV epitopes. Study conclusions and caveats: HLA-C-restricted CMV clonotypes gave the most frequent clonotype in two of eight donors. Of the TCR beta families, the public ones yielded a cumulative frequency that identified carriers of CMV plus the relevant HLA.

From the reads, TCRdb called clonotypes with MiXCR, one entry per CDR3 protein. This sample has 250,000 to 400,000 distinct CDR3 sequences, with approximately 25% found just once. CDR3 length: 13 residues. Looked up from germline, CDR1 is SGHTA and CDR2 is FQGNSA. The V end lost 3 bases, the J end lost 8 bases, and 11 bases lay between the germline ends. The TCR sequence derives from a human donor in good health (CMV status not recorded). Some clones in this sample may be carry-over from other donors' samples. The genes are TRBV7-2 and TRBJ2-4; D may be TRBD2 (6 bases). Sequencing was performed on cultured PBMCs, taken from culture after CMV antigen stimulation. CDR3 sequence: CASSLPGGDIQYF. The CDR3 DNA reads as TGTGCCAGCAGCTTGCCCGGGGGTGACATTCAGTACTTC.